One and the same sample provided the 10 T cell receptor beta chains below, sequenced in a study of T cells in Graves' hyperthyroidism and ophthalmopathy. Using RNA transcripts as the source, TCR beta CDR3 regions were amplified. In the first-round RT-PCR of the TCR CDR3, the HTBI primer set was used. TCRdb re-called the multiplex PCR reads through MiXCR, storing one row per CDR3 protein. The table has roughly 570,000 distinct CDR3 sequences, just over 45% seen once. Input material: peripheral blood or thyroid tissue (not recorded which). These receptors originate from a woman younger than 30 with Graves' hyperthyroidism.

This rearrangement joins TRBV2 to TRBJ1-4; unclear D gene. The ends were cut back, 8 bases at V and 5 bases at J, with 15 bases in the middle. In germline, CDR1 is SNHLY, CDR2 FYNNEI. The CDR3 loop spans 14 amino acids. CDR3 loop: CASCTDEGNEKLFF. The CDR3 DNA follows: TGTGCCAGCTGTACTGACGAGGGAAATGAAAAACTGTTTTTT.

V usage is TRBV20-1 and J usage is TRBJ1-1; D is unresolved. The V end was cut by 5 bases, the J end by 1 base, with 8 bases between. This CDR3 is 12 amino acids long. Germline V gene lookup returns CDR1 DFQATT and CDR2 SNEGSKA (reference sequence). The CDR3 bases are TGCAGTGCTTCGCGTCAGAACACTGAAGCTTTCTTT. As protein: CSASRQNTEAFF.

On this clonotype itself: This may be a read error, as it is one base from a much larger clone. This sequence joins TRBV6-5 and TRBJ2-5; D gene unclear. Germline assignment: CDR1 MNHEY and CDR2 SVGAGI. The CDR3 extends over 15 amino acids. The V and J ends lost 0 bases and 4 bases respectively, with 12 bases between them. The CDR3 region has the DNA TGTGCCAGCAGTTACTCGATAGGGTCCCGAGAGACCCAGTACTTC. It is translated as CASSYSIGSRETQYF.

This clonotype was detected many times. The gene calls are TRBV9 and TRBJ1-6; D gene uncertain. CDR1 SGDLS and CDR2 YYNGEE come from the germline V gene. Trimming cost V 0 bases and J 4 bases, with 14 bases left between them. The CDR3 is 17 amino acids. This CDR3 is CASSVVQAIFYNSPLHF. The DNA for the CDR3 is TGTGCCAGCAGCGTAGTCCAGGCGATCTTTTATAATTCACCCCTCCACTTT.

The CDR3 DNA sequence: TGTGCCAGCAGTCCTGCTGGGGCAGGTGTCTTCTACGAGCAGTACTTC. Its protein is CASSPAGAGVFYEQYF. The chain recombines TRBV27 with TRBJ2-7; tentatively, D is TRBD1 (5 bases). V shed 5 bases and J shed 3 bases, with 20 bases lying between them. The CDR3 extends over 16 amino acids. Germline V gives CDR1 MNHEY, CDR2 SMNVEV (reference sequence).

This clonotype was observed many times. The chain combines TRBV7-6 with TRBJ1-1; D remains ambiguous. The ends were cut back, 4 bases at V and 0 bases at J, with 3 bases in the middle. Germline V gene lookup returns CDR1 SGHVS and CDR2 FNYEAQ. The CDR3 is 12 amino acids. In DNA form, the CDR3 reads TGTGCCAGCAGCTCTATGAACACTGAAGCTTTCTTT. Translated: CASSSMNTEAFF.

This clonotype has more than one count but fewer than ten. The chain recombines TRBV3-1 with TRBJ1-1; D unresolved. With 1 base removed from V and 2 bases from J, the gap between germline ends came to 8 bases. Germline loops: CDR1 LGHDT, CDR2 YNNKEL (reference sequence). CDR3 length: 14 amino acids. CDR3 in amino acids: CASSQVVGNTEAFF. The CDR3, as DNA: TGTGCCAGCAGCCAAGTTGTGGGAAACACTGAAGCTTTCTTT.

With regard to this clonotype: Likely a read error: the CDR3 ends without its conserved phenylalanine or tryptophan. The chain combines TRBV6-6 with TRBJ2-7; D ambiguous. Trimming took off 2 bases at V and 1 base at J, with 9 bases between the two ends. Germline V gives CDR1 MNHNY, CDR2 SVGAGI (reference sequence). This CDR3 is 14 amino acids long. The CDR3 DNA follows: TGTGCCAGCAGTTACCTAGGCAGATCCTACGAGCAGTACCTC. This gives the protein CASSYLGRSYEQYL.

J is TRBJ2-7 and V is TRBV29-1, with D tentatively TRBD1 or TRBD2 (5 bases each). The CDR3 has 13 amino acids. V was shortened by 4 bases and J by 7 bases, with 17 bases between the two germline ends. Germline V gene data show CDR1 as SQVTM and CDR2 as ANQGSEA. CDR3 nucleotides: TGCAGCGTTGGCAGGGTGGGGACCGGGGAGCAGTACTTC. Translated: CSVGRVGTGEQYF.

CDR3 DNA: TGTGCCATCAGTGGGGCCGGGAACGAAAAACTGTTTTTT. This codes for CAISGAGNEKLFF. The chain combines TRBV10-3 with TRBJ1-4; D is uncertain. The V end was cut by 4 bases, the J end by 8 bases, with 11 bases between. CDR3 length: 13 amino acids. Germline assignment: CDR1 ENHRY and CDR2 SYGVKD.